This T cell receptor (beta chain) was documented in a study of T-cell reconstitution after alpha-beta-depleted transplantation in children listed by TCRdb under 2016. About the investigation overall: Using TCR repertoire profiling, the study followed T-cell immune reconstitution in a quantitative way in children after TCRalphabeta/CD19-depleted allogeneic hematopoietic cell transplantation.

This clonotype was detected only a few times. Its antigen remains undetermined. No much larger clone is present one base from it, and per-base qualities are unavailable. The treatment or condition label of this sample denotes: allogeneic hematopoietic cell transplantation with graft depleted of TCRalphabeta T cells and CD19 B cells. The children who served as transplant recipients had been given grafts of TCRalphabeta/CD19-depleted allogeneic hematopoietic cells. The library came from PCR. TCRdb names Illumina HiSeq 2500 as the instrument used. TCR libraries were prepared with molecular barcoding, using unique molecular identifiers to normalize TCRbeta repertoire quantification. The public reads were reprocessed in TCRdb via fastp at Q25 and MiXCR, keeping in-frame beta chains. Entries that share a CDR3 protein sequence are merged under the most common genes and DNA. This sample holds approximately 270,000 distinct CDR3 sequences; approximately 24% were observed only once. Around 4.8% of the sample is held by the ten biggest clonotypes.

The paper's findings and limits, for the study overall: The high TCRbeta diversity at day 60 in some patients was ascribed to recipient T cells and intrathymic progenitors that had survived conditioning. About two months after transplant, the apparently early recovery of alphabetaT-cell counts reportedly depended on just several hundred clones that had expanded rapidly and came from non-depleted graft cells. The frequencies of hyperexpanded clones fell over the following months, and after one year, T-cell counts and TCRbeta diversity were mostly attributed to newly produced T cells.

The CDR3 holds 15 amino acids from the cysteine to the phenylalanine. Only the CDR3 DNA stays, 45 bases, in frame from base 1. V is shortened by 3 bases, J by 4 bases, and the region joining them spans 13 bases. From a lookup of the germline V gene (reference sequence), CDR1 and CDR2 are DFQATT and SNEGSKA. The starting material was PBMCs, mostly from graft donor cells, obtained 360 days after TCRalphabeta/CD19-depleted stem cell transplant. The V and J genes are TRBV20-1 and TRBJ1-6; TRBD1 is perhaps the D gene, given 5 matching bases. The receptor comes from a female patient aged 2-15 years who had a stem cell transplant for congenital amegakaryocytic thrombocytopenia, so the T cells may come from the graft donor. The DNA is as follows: TGCAGTGCTAGTTTGGGGGGGAAATATAATTCACCCCTCCACTTT. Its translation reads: CSASLGGKYNSPLHF.